Listed below are T cell receptor beta chains from one sample, sequenced in a study of cytomegalovirus exposure and HLA in healthy donors. Sequencing was performed with immunoSEQ multiplex PCR; in TCRdb, only in-frame clones are kept and a portion is missing. The data hold 65,000 to 95,000 clones, with roughly 95% observed a single time. Sequenced: PBMCs. These receptors all come from a man younger than 30 in good health and CMV-seronegative. CDR3s leave out the opening cysteine and the closing phenylalanine or tryptophan. Rows may omit the clone size; those that give it use once, few, many or a size class.

V: TRBV27; J: TRBJ1-1; size: once; CDR3: ASSFGGANTEAF
V: TRBV30; J: TRBJ2-2; size: -; CDR3: AWMTGGANTGELF
V: TRBV7-2; J: TRBJ1-1; size: -; CDR3: ASSSNGRVNTEAF
V: TRBV15; J: TRBJ1-3; size: -; CDR3: ATSSRVTGNTIY
V: TRBV2; J: TRBJ1-1; size: -; CDR3: ASSPRGQGNTEAF
V: TRBV6-5; J: TRBJ1-1; size: -; CDR3: ASTISGGYYTEAF
V: TRBV19; J: TRBJ2-3; size: -; CDR3: ASSRDRTGRGTDTQY
V: TRBV4-3; J: TRBJ1-4; size: -; CDR3: ASSQPDGVDEKLF
V: TRBV29-1; J: TRBJ1-1; size: -; CDR3: SVERTEAF
V: TRBV30; J: TRBJ1-2; size: once; CDR3: AWEGGRGITNYGYT
V: TRBV7-6; J: TRBJ1-3; size: -; CDR3: ASSLRQGGGNTIY
V: TRBV6-1; J: TRBJ2-3; size: -; CDR3: ASVTGSEDTQY
V: TRBV19; J: TRBJ2-4; size: -; CDR3: ASSSGLNIQY
V: TRBV2; J: TRBJ2-4; size: once; CDR3: ASSEGAQGSDIQY
V: TRBV7-8; J: TRBJ1-4; size: -; CDR3: ASNEQANEKLF
V: TRBV11-2; J: TRBJ2-1; size: -; CDR3: ASSLIGRENEQF
V: TRBV13; J: TRBJ2-5; size: once; CDR3: ASHDTRGAETQY
V: TRBV7-6; J: TRBJ1-2; size: few; CDR3: ASSLVTGPGSGYT
V: TRBV5-3; J: TRBJ1-4; size: once; CDR3: ARSLEKRQGDATNEKLF
V: TRBV2; J: TRBJ2-5; size: -; CDR3: ASRGQGAETQY
V: TRBV9; J: TRBJ2-2; size: -; CDR3: ASSENRDIGAGELF
V: TRBV28; J: TRBJ2-7; size: once; CDR3: ASRPTGTRWYEQY
V: TRBV15; J: TRBJ2-3; size: -; CDR3: ATSVGPWTSGTDTQY
V: TRBV9; J: TRBJ1-6; size: -; CDR3: ASSVEQGPAGVSPLH
V: TRBV25-1; J: TRBJ2-7; size: -; CDR3: ASSGLTEQY
V: TRBV5-1; J: TRBJ1-5; size: -; CDR3: ASSLGVGQGKDQPQH
V: TRBV28; J: TRBJ1-2; size: -; CDR3: ASRPTGQPLYT
V: TRBV6-4; J: TRBJ2-1; size: -; CDR3: ASSGAGSINEQF
V: TRBV5-1; J: TRBJ2-2; size: -; CDR3: ASSRDRGRTGELF
V: TRBV2; J: TRBJ1-1; size: -; CDR3: ASVQMNTEAF
V: TRBV29-1; J: TRBJ1-2; size: once; CDR3: IQKGGGYT
V: TRBV7-9; J: TRBJ1-1; size: few; CDR3: ASSQQGGTEAF
V: TRBV27; J: TRBJ2-2; size: -; CDR3: ASSFRGRGGELF
V: TRBV14; J: TRBJ2-7; size: -; CDR3: ASSQDPLRAYEQY
V: TRBV7-3; J: TRBJ1-5; size: -; CDR3: ASSLSRENQPQH
V: TRBV11-1; J: TRBJ2-7; size: -; CDR3: ASSLVRRRTYEQY
V: TRBV30; J: TRBJ1-2; size: -; CDR3: AWSTGQGSNYGYT
V: TRBV6-1; J: TRBJ2-7; size: -; CDR3: ASSDRGWYEQY
V: TRBV15; J: TRBJ1-5; size: -; CDR3: ATSRDRGGAGAQH
V: TRBV6-5; J: TRBJ1-1; size: -; CDR3: ASSYGGKYTEAF
V: TRBV5-1; J: TRBJ2-1; size: -; CDR3: ASSFTPGQSHNEQF
V: TRBV6-1; J: TRBJ1-5; size: -; CDR3: ASCTLGAGPQH
V: TRBV11-2; J: TRBJ1-4; size: few; CDR3: ASSLVRGGVDEKLF
V: TRBV27; J: TRBJ1-2; size: -; CDR3: ASSFSPGQKPNYGYT
V: TRBV7-8; J: TRBJ2-3; size: -; CDR3: ASSFVAGAYGTQY
V: TRBV7-2; J: TRBJ1-4; size: -; CDR3: ASSRTGFSDEKLF
V: TRBV5-6; J: TRBJ2-7; size: few; CDR3: ASSLRTDYEQY
V: TRBV4-3; J: TRBJ1-2; size: once; CDR3: ASSQDWAGLHT
V: TRBV27; J: TRBJ1-1; size: -; CDR3: ASSTRGLSNTEAF